The rows below give T cell receptor beta chains drawn from one sample of a study of T cell changes during pregnancy in multiple sclerosis. The data were produced by immunoSEQ multiplex PCR, yet TCRdb's version contains in-frame clones alone and is incomplete. The profile covers about 59,000 clones, with about 93% appearing a single time and around 2.8% taken by the ten largest. Specimen: peripheral blood, collected in the third trimester of pregnancy. The source is a female donor in good health, enrolled as a control in a pregnancy study. CDR3s include the opening cysteine and the closing phenylalanine or tryptophan. A D gene is named only where the DNA matches it firmly. Not every row has a clone size; where given, it reads once, few, many or a size class.

v_call,clone_size,j_call,d_call,cdr3_aa,cdr3_nt
TRBV5-6,NA,TRBJ1-2,TRBD1,CASSQGEAGNYGYTF,TGTGCCAGCAGCCAGGGGGAGGCTGGGAACTATGGCTACACCTTC
TRBV30,NA,TRBJ1-2,NA,CAWRTTSARGYTF,TGTGCCTGGAGAACTACAAGTGCTCGTGGCTACACCTTC
TRBV5-1,once,TRBJ2-1,NA,CASSHGGYNEQFF,TGCGCCAGCAGCCACGGGGGCTACAATGAGCAGTTCTTC
TRBV5-5,NA,TRBJ2-5,NA,CASSKRRGQETQYF,TGTGCCAGCAGCAAAAGACGGGGACAAGAGACCCAGTACTTC
TRBV7-2,once,TRBJ2-1,NA,CASSFFGTYNEQFF,TGTGCCAGCAGCTTTTTCGGTACCTACAATGAGCAGTTCTTC
TRBV4-3,NA,TRBJ2-1,NA,CASSQDGYNEQFF,TGCGCCAGCAGCCAAGACGGTTACAATGAGCAGTTCTTC
TRBV6-6,NA,TRBJ1-1,TRBD1,CASRPGQGQNTEAFF,TGTGCCAGCAGACCCGGACAGGGACAAAACACTGAAGCTTTCTTT
TRBV27,NA,TRBJ2-1,NA,CASSFLLGVGYNEQFF,TGTGCCAGCAGCTTTTTGTTGGGAGTGGGCTACAATGAGCAGTTCTTC
TRBV9,NA,TRBJ2-5,TRBD2,CASSVGLAGGSRETQYF,TGTGCCAGCAGCGTAGGACTAGCGGGGGGGTCTCGGGAGACCCAGTACTTC
TRBV29-1,NA,TRBJ2-5,TRBD2,CSVEDPNSGDGETQYF,TGCAGCGTTGAAGACCCCAATAGCGGGGACGGAGAGACCCAGTACTTC
TRBV5-4,NA,TRBJ2-7,TRBD2,CASSLASGRATEQYF,TGTGCCAGCAGCTTGGCTAGCGGGAGGGCTACGGAGCAGTACTTC
TRBV9,NA,TRBJ1-4,TRBD1,CASSPRQGLNEKLFF,TGTGCCAGCAGCCCCAGACAGGGGTTAAATGAAAAACTGTTTTTT
TRBV5-1,NA,TRBJ2-7,NA,CASSPQRTVKANEQYF,TGCGCCAGCAGTCCCCAACGGACAGTAAAAGCGAACGAGCAGTACTTC
TRBV7-2,once,TRBJ2-2,NA,CASSLGVGANTGELFF,TGTGCCAGCAGCTTAGGGGTGGGGGCCAACACCGGGGAGCTGTTTTTT
TRBV6-5,NA,TRBJ1-3,NA,CASSYSGARGNTIYF,TGTGCCAGCAGTTACTCGGGGGCGCGCGGAAACACCATATATTTT
TRBV7-2,NA,TRBJ2-1,TRBD2,CASSIAGGDYNEQFF,TGTGCCAGCAGCATAGCGGGAGGGGACTACAATGAGCAGTTCTTC
TRBV12-5,NA,TRBJ2-5,TRBD2,CASGLGGGIETQYF,TGTGCTAGTGGTTTAGGCGGGGGGATAGAGACCCAGTACTTC
TRBV30,NA,TRBJ1-1,NA,CAWSVGETTEAFF,TGTGCCTGGAGTGTAGGGGAAACGACCGAAGCTTTCTTT
TRBV14,NA,TRBJ2-2,TRBD2,CASNLAGTGELFF,TGTGCCAGCAATCTAGCGGGAACCGGGGAGCTGTTTTTT
TRBV4-2,NA,TRBJ1-4,NA,CASSPGVFDNEKLFF,TGTGCCAGCAGCCCGGGGGTTTTTGATAATGAAAAACTGTTTTTT
TRBV4-1,NA,TRBJ1-1,NA,CASSQPSTGSEAFF,TGCGCCAGCAGCCAACCCTCGACCGGGTCAGAAGCTTTCTTT
TRBV30,NA,TRBJ1-1,NA,CAWRLPTAVNTEAFF,TGTGCCTGGAGACTACCGACGGCCGTGAACACTGAAGCTTTCTTT
TRBV9,NA,TRBJ2-1,TRBD1,CASGVTGETYNEQFF,TGTGCCAGCGGGGTAACAGGGGAGACGTACAATGAGCAGTTCTTC
TRBV7-9,NA,TRBJ2-7,NA,CASSFSGYEQYF,TGTGCCAGCAGCTTCAGCGGGTACGAGCAGTACTTC
TRBV29-1,NA,TRBJ1-5,NA,CSVETEVNMPQHF,TGCAGCGTTGAGACAGAGGTCAATATGCCCCAGCATTTT
TRBV7-4,NA,TRBJ2-7,TRBD1,CASSLVRDRVCYEQYF,TGTGCCAGCAGCTTAGTTCGGGACAGGGTATGCTACGAGCAGTACTTC
TRBV5-1,NA,TRBJ1-2,NA,CASSLYAGENYGYTF,TGCGCCAGCAGCTTGTATGCGGGGGAGAACTATGGCTACACCTTC
TRBV5-1,NA,TRBJ2-5,NA,CASSLVAFQETQYF,TGCGCCAGCAGCTTGGTGGCTTTTCAAGAGACCCAGTACTTC
TRBV19,NA,TRBJ2-1,NA,CASGPRGSYNEQFF,TGTGCCAGTGGGCCACGTGGCTCCTACAATGAGCAGTTCTTC
TRBV15,once,TRBJ1-2,NA,CATSRRRAYGYTF,TGTGCCACCAGCAGGCGTCGTGCATATGGCTACACCTTC
TRBV19,NA,TRBJ1-5,TRBD1,CASSIGTGNQPQHF,TGTGCCAGTAGTATTGGGACAGGGAATCAGCCCCAGCATTTT
TRBV7-8,NA,TRBJ1-1,NA,CASSLASVMNTEAFF,TGTGCCAGCAGCTTAGCTTCGGTTATGAACACTGAAGCTTTCTTT
TRBV5-1,NA,TRBJ2-1,TRBD2,CASSLRAGEVGEQFF,TGCGCCAGCAGCTTGCGAGCGGGAGAGGTGGGTGAGCAGTTCTTC
TRBV7-2,NA,TRBJ2-1,TRBD2,CASSLVLAGSNEQFF,TGTGCCAGCAGCTTAGTGCTAGCGGGGTCTAATGAGCAGTTCTTC
TRBV28,NA,TRBJ2-7,NA,CASSLFGDSSYEQYF,TGTGCCAGCAGTTTATTCGGAGACAGCTCCTACGAGCAGTACTTC
TRBV7-2,NA,TRBJ1-5,TRBD1,CASSSQTGSGQPQHF,TGTGCCAGCAGCTCACAGACAGGGTCGGGACAGCCCCAGCATTTT
TRBV7-2,once,TRBJ2-1,TRBD1,CASSLQTGTYNEQFF,TGTGCCAGCAGCTTACAGACAGGGACCTACAATGAGCAGTTCTTC
TRBV19,NA,TRBJ1-2,TRBD1,CASSVLRTGTGISSEGYTF,TGTGCCAGTAGCGTCTTGCGAACCGGGACAGGGATTTCCTCTGAGGGCTACACCTTC
TRBV5-4,NA,TRBJ2-1,NA,CASLRGGPGNEQFF,TGTGCCAGCCTAAGGGGGGGGCCGGGAAATGAGCAGTTCTTC
TRBV28,once,TRBJ2-1,TRBD2,CASSLAGGNEQFF,TGTGCCAGCAGTTTAGCGGGAGGAAATGAGCAGTTCTTC
TRBV30,NA,TRBJ1-1,NA,CAWSVQTEAFF,TGTGCCTGGAGTGTACAAACTGAAGCTTTCTTT
TRBV5-4,NA,TRBJ1-3,TRBD1,CASSTMTGEGGNTIYF,TGTGCCAGCAGCACTATGACAGGGGAAGGTGGAAACACCATATATTTT
TRBV9,NA,TRBJ1-1,NA,CASSVGRWGGASTEAFF,TGTGCCAGCAGCGTAGGTCGGTGGGGGGGCGCGAGCACTGAAGCTTTCTTT
TRBV4-3,NA,TRBJ2-7,NA,CASSQDRRGTYEQYF,TGCGCCAGCAGCCAAGATCGAAGGGGGACCTACGAGCAGTACTTC
TRBV9,NA,TRBJ1-2,TRBD1,CASSVGQGNYGYTF,TGTGCCAGCAGCGTAGGACAGGGTAACTATGGCTACACCTTC
TRBV2,NA,TRBJ1-2,NA,CASSEARGGGYTF,TGTGCCAGCAGTGAAGCAAGGGGAGGAGGCTACACCTTC
TRBV30,NA,TRBJ1-2,TRBD1,CAWSVKPGQGNYGYTF,TGTGCCTGGAGTGTTAAACCGGGACAGGGCAACTATGGCTACACCTTC
TRBV2,NA,TRBJ2-1,TRBD1,CASRLQGDGEQFF,TGTGCCAGCAGACTACAGGGGGATGGTGAGCAGTTCTTC